A single sample is the source of the 5 T cell receptor beta chains below, sequenced in a study of T cells in Graves' hyperthyroidism and ophthalmopathy. Authors of the study amplified TCR beta CDR3 regions from RNA transcripts. A set of HTBI primers served as the primers for a first-round RT-PCR of the TCR CDR3. TCRdb recomputed calls from the multiplex PCR reads with MiXCR, one row per CDR3 protein. The table lists about 300,000 distinct CDR3 sequences, about 13% of them singletons. The sequenced sample consisted of blood. Source of these receptors: a woman between 35 and 50 years old with Graves' hyperthyroidism.

This clonotype appeared a few times. The chain uses TRBV13 and TRBJ2-5; D gene ambiguous. Germline CDR1 is PRHDT and CDR2 is FYEKMQ (reference sequence). V gave up 3 bases and J gave up 5 bases, with 7 bases separating them. The CDR3 is 12 amino acids. CDR3 sequence reads: CASSFRSETQYF. The DNA for the CDR3 is TGTGCCAGCAGCTTCCGATCGGAGACCCAGTACTTC. The full variable domain, in which reference TRBV13 and TRBJ2-5 provide the parts outside the CDR3, is AAGVIQSPRHLIKEKRETATLKCYPIPRHDTVYWYQQGPGQDPQFLISFYEKMQSDKGSIPDRFSAQQFSDYHSELNMSSLELGDSALYFCASSFRSETQYFGPGTRLLVL.

This clonotype was seen repeatedly, ten times or more. V and J are TRBV28 and TRBJ1-1; D is unclear. V lost 4 bases and J lost 0, with 12 bases in between. Germline CDR1 is MDHEN and CDR2 is SYDVKM. The CDR3 runs 15 residues. The CDR3 nucleotides are TGTGCCAGCAGTTCGGCCACAAAGTTGAACACTGAAGCTTTCTTT. This gives the protein CASSSATKLNTEAFF.

This clonotype has a count of ten or more. The V gene is TRBV3-1, the J gene TRBJ2-7; D uncertain. The V gene's germline CDR1 is LGHDT and CDR2 YNNKEL (reference sequence). V dropped 3 bases and J dropped 4 bases, with 4 bases sitting between them. This CDR3 comprises 11 residues. The CDR3 region is CASSHDYEQYF. The CDR3 bases are TGTGCCAGCAGCCACGATTACGAGCAGTACTTC.

Points on this clonotype: Just one base apart from a much larger clone, this may be a read error. The chain recombines TRBV6-2 or TRBV6-3 with TRBJ1-1; unclear D gene. The V gene lost 5 bases and the J gene lost 5 bases, with 6 bases spanning the gap. The CDR3 sequence is 11 residues long. The V gene's germline CDR1 is MNHEY and CDR2 SVGEGT. The CDR3 DNA reads as TGTGCCAGCAGTAACCAAACTGAAGCTTTCTTT. Translating it yields CASSNQTEAFF.

This clonotype was observed at least ten times. The genes are TRBV9 and TRBJ2-3; D is unresolved. This CDR3 spans 13 amino acids. Germline V gene lookup returns CDR1 SGDLS and CDR2 YYNGEE. Trimming removed 3 bases at V and 6 bases at J, with 11 bases between. CDR3 loop: CASSALLLDTQYF. In DNA, the CDR3 is TGTGCCAGCAGCGCTCTCCTATTGGATACGCAGTATTTT.